This entry lists 8 T cell receptor beta chains sequenced from one sample in a study of blood T cell repertoires in COVID-19. Clones were sequenced by immunoSEQ multiplex PCR, and TCRdb holds only the in-frame ones, with some missing. The profile covers approximately 150,000 clones, with roughly nine tenths appearing a single time and around 1.5% taken by the ten largest. The specimen was peripheral blood. These receptors originate from a human donor in a cohort sampled during active COVID-19.

The rearrangement links TRBV6-5 to TRBJ2-7; maybe TRBD1 (6 bases). V was clipped by 6 bases and J by 2 bases, with 17 bases between them. The germline CDR1 and CDR2 sequences are MNHEY and SVGAGI. The length of the CDR3 is 15 residues. CDR3 region: CASSRRGRGTYEQYF. The CDR3 DNA follows: TGTGCCAGCAGCCGCCGGGGCAGGGGAACCTACGAGCAGTACTTC.

J is TRBJ2-3 and V is TRBV5-4, with 11 bases identical to TRBD2. Germline V gene lookup returns CDR1 SGHNT and CDR2 YYREEE (reference sequence). The CDR3 totals 18 residues. Losses at the gene ends were 0 bases for V and 0 bases for J; bases not matched to a gene: 6. DNA of the CDR3: TGTGCCAGCAGCTTGGAAACTAGCGGGGGCCCCAGCACAGATACGCAGTATTTT. Amino acid sequence: CASSLETSGGPSTDTQYF. The complete variable domain, with remaining parts taken from reference TRBV5-4 and TRBJ2-3, reads ETGVTQSPTHLIKTRGQQVTLRCSSQSGHNTVSWYQQALGQGPQFIFQYYREEENGRGNFPPRFSGLQFPNYSSELNVNALELDDSALYLCASSLETSGGPSTDTQYFGPGTRLTVL.

The chain is built from TRBV20-1 and TRBJ2-1; 7 bases are a match to TRBD2. Trimming removed 3 bases from V and 4 bases from J; junction bases left unmatched: 6. The length of the CDR3 is 14 residues. Germline V gene lookup returns CDR1 DFQATT and CDR2 SNEGSKA (reference sequence). CDR3 DNA sequence: TGCAGTGCTAGTGGAGCGGGGCAGTACAATGAGCAGTTCTTC. It is translated as CSASGAGQYNEQFF.

This clone was observed a few times. V is TRBV27 and J is TRBJ1-5; 8 bases are a match to TRBD1. Germline-derived CDR1 and CDR2 are MNHEY and SMNVEV (reference sequence). With 2 bases clipped from V and 7 bases from J, the junction kept 4 bases outside the gene matches. The CDR3 sequence is 14 residues long. The CDR3 loop is CASSLRQGWQPQHF. DNA for the CDR3: TGTGCCAGCAGTTTAAGACAGGGGTGGCAGCCCCAGCATTTT.

The V gene is TRBV4-2, the J gene TRBJ2-1, with D maybe TRBD2 (5 bases). The CDR3 is made up of 16 amino acids. The germline gives CDR1 LGHNA, CDR2 YNFKEQ. Trimming left V 5 bases short and J 0 bases short, with 14 bases between. CDR3 region: CASSVGLTSSYNEQFF. For the CDR3, the DNA is TGTGCCAGCAGCGTTGGACTGACGAGCTCCTACAATGAGCAGTTCTTC.

This sequence joins TRBV19 and TRBJ1-3; TRBD1 agrees at 12 bases. Germline trimming cut 8 bases from V and 7 bases from J; bases unmatched to any gene: 12. Germline V CDR1 and CDR2: LNHDA, SQIVND (reference sequence). This CDR3 has 16 amino acids. Written as DNA, the CDR3 is TGTGCCAGTTCTAACCCGGGGACAGGGGGCTTTAACACCATATATTTT. It yields the protein CASSNPGTGGFNTIYF.

The chain links TRBV5-1 to TRBJ1-1; 7 nucleotides line up with TRBD1. With V trimmed by 4 bases and J by 6 bases, 6 bases remained unmatched. The CDR3 sequence is 13 residues long. Looked up from germline, CDR1 is SGHRS and CDR2 is YFSETQ. CDR3 amino acids: CASSVGGAAEAFF. CDR3 nucleotide sequence: TGCGCCAGCAGCGTAGGGGGCGCCGCTGAAGCTTTCTTT.

V usage is TRBV2 and J usage is TRBJ2-7; D might be TRBD2 (5 bases). This CDR3 contains 18 residues. Trimming shortened V by 5 bases and J by 5 bases, and 28 bases separated the two germline ends. Germline CDR1 SNHLY, CDR2 FYNNEI. This CDR3 reads CASSLLLIFRDDENEQYF. The CDR3 nucleotides are TGTGCCAGCAGTCTTCTCTTGATATTCCGGGATGACGAGAACGAGCAGTACTTC.